Listed here is a single T cell receptor beta chain. This record comes from a study of blood T cell repertoires in COVID-19. Overall study context: The origin of the acute and convalescent COVID-19 samples was the United States, Italy and Spain. T cells, B-cell-depleted T cells, or PBMCs supplied cDNA or gDNA.

This CDR3 comprises 17 residues. The germline V gene has CDR1 MDHEN and CDR2 SYDVKM. The V end lost 5 bases, the J end lost 3 bases, and 22 bases lay between the germline ends. Participant reports of clinical history set cohort assignment. Two consecutive negative NP/OP PCR tests, clearance, or resolved symptoms defined Cohort 3 recovery. The method was immunoSEQ multiplex PCR; TCRdb's version includes in-frame clones alone and lacks a portion of them. The repertoire holds approximately 300,000 clones, with more than 70% as singletons. This TCR was sampled from a woman aged 25-40 years who had recovered from COVID-19. The chain recombines TRBV28 with TRBJ2-5; perhaps TRBD1 as D (6 bases). Sequencing was carried out using PBMCs or T cells enriched from blood (not recorded which). CDR3 sequence: CASSLPDRRTPKETQYF. CDR3 nucleotides: TGTGCCAGCAGTCTCCCCGACAGGAGGACTCCTAAAGAGACCCAGTACTTC.